This passage covers 16 T cell receptor beta chains from one sample sequenced in a study of T cell responses to AZD1222 COVID-19 vaccine. Assay: immunoSEQ multiplex PCR; the TCRdb copy retains only in-frame clones and omits some. Of over 60,000 clones listed, about 80% are singletons. The material sequenced was peripheral blood, taken 28 days after the second AZD1222 dose. The source of these receptors is an adult who received the AZD1222 COVID-19 vaccine.

Concerning this clone itself: Other DNA sequences in the same sample also yield this CDR3. This rearrangement joins TRBV4-2 to TRBJ2-3, with 8 bases identical to TRBD2. Germline loops: CDR1 LGHNA, CDR2 YNFKEQ. CDR3 length: 16 residues. The J segment lost 3 bases and the V segment lost 6 bases, leaving 11 bases of the junction unmatched. CDR3 residues: CASRELAGGDTDTQYF. The CDR3 coding sequence is TGTGCCAGCAGAGAACTGGCGGGGGGAGATACAGATACGCAGTATTTT.

V usage is TRBV6-1 and J usage is TRBJ1-2; unclear D gene. Trimming took off 1 base at V and 3 bases at J, with 0 bases between the two ends. Germline CDR1 is MNHNS and CDR2 is SASEGT. The CDR3 totals 11 residues. The CDR3 nucleotides read TGTGCCAGCAGTGAAGACTATGGCTACACCTTC. Amino acid sequence: CASSEDYGYTF.

The CDR3 nucleotides are TGTGCCAGCAGCGTAGGGGGGTCCTACAATGAGCAGTTCTTC. This codes for CASSVGGSYNEQFF. The rearrangement uses TRBV9 and TRBJ2-1, with D possibly called TRBD1 or TRBD2 (5 bases each). Germline CDR1 reads SGDLS; CDR2 reads YYNGEE. The germline V and J ends were trimmed by 0 bases and 1 base, with 5 bases remaining between them. The CDR3 runs to 14 residues.

This clone has a handful of counts. The V call is TRBV2, the J call TRBJ1-2; the D gene is possibly TRBD1 (5 bases). Germline CDR1 and CDR2: SNHLY and FYNNEI. Trimming took off 4 bases at V and 6 bases at J, with 9 bases between the two ends. The CDR3 is made up of 12 amino acids. The CDR3 DNA reads TGTGCCAGCAGTGTCCGAGGGGATGGCTACACCTTC. It translates to CASSVRGDGYTF.

The genes are TRBV7-3 and TRBJ1-1, with unresolved D. Trimming took 0 bases from V and 0 from J, leaving 2 bases between them. The germline V gene has CDR1 SGHTA and CDR2 FQGTGA. The CDR3 extends over 13 amino acids. In DNA form, the CDR3 reads TGTGCCAGCAGCTTAACGGTGAACACTGAAGCTTTCTTT. It codes for CASSLTVNTEAFF.

The chain is built from TRBV7-9 and TRBJ2-1; tentatively, D is TRBD2 (6 bases). Germline V CDR1 and CDR2: SEHNR, FQNEAQ (reference sequence). CDR3 size: 17 residues. With 2 bases removed from V and 9 bases from J, the gap between germline ends came to 23 bases. The CDR3 loop is CASSLMGGAGGPVEQFF. The CDR3 coding sequence is TGTGCCAGCAGCTTAATGGGTGGAGCGGGCGGGCCGGTTGAGCAGTTCTTC.

This chain joins TRBV6-2 or TRBV6-3 and TRBJ1-1; 9 bases are a match to TRBD1. Germline V gives CDR1 MNHEY, CDR2 SVGEGT. V shed 6 bases and J 1 base; nucleotides not matched to a gene: 9. The CDR3 loop spans 16 amino acids. The CDR3 is CASSRGQGGGNTEAFF. Written as DNA, the CDR3 is TGTGCCAGCAGCCGGGGACAGGGAGGAGGGAACACTGAAGCTTTCTTT.

This chain uses TRBV25-1 with TRBJ2-5, with D hard to call. V was pared by 5 bases and J by 5 bases, with 18 bases between. This CDR3 contains 15 residues. The germline V gene has CDR1 MGHDK and CDR2 SYGVNS. The CDR3 DNA follows: TGTGCCAGCAGTTTTGGGATTACCATGGTGGAGACCCAGTACTTC. It codes for CASSFGITMVETQYF. Based on the CDR3 plus reference TRBV25-1 and TRBJ2-5, the full variable domain is EADIYQTPRYLVIGTGKKITLECSQTMGHDKMYWYQQDPGMELHLIHYSYGVNSTEKGDLSSESTVSRIRTEHFPLTLESARPSHTSQYLCASSFGITMVETQYFGPGTRLLVL.

This clone was picked up one time. The chain is built from TRBV5-1 and TRBJ2-1; D might be TRBD2 (5 bases). From germline, CDR1 is SGHRS and CDR2 YFSETQ. V gave up 0 bases and J gave up 0 bases, with 7 bases separating them. The CDR3 consists of 15 residues. The CDR3 is CASSLGDYSYNEQFF. CDR3 DNA sequence: TGCGCCAGCAGCTTGGGAGACTACTCCTACAATGAGCAGTTCTTC. Full variable domain (rest looked up from reference TRBV5-1 and TRBJ2-1): KAGVTQTPRYLIKTRGQQVTLSCSPISGHRSVSWYQQTPGQGLQFLFEYFSETQRNKGNFPGRFSGRQFSNSRSEMNVSTLELGDSALYLCASSLGDYSYNEQFFGPGTRLTVL.

V and J are TRBV6-5 and TRBJ2-1; 7 bases are a match to TRBD2. Trimming cost V 5 bases and J 6 bases; bases outside gene matches: 4. The germline V gene has CDR1 MNHEY and CDR2 SVGAGI. The length of the CDR3 is 13 residues. As DNA, the CDR3 is TGTGCCAGCAGTCGGACTAGTAGCAATGAGCAGTTCTTC. It encodes CASSRTSSNEQFF.

V and J are TRBV18 and TRBJ2-3; 7 bases are shared with TRBD1. The length of the CDR3 is 17 residues. Unmatched junction bases numbered 13, after V lost 3 bases and J lost 4 bases. Germline CDR1 KGHSH, CDR2 LQKENI. CDR3 sequence (DNA): TGTGCCAGCTCACCGGCAACAGGGGAAGGGGTATCAGATACGCAGTATTTT. Residues: CASSPATGEGVSDTQYF. Complete variable domain (other parts from reference TRBV18 and TRBJ2-3): NAGVMQNPRHLVRRRGQEARLRCSPMKGHSHVYWYRQLPEEGLKFMVYLQKENIIDESGMPKERFSAEFPKEGPSILRIQQVVRGDSAAYFCASSPATGEGVSDTQYFGPGTRLTVL.

The chain combines TRBV5-6 with TRBJ1-2, with a tentative D call TRBD1 (6 bases). V was shortened by 4 bases and J by 0 bases, with 10 bases between the two germline ends. The CDR3 totals 14 residues. Germline V gene sequence: CDR1 SGHDT, CDR2 YYEEEE. CDR3 nucleotides: TGTGCCAGCAGCCTACAGGGTTCTAACTATGGCTACACCTTC. It specifies CASSLQGSNYGYTF.

The rearrangement links TRBV6-2 or TRBV6-3 to TRBJ2-1; 7 nucleotides line up with TRBD1. This CDR3 is built from 14 residues. Germline CDR1 reads MNHEY; CDR2 reads SVGEGT. Germline trimming cut 5 bases from V and 10 bases from J; bases unmatched to any gene: 11. The CDR3, as DNA: TGTGCCAGCAGTGACAGGAAGGGGGCTTGGGAGCAGTTCTTC. This encodes CASSDRKGAWEQFF.

This chain connects TRBV18 to TRBJ2-2; D is undetermined. Germline lookup yields CDR1 KGHSH and CDR2 LQKENI. Trimming removed 3 bases at V and 4 bases at J, with 9 bases between. This CDR3 is 14 amino acids long. The CDR3 coding sequence is TGTGCCAGCTCACCTCCTCAGTCCACCGGGGAGCTGTTTTTT. Its translation is CASSPPQSTGELFF.

This clone is deemed medium-sized (0.01 to 0.1%). A junction boundary mismatches the germline segment, possibly from a read error. The rearrangement joins TRBV6-1 to TRBJ2-7; a weak D match, TRBD2 (6 bases). The CDR3 is 16 amino acids. Per germline, CDR1 MNHNS and CDR2 SASEGT. The CDR3 bases are TGTGCCAGCAGTAAAGCTACGGGAGAGCCATCCTACGAGCAGTACTTC. Translation: CASSKATGEPSYEQYF.

The V call is TRBV4-1, the J call TRBJ1-2; 8 nucleotides agree with TRBD1. J lost 4 bases, V lost 4 bases, and 11 bases had no gene match. Germline V gene sequence: CDR1 MGHRA, CDR2 YSYEKL. The CDR3 loop spans 16 amino acids. The CDR3 DNA follows: TGCGCCAGCAGCCCAATCACAGGGGGAGAAGGCTATGGCTACACCTTC. It codes for CASSPITGGEGYGYTF.